These 24 T cell receptor beta chains came from one sample sequenced in a study of cytomegalovirus exposure and HLA in healthy donors. In the PCR, 60 Vbeta and 13 Jbeta primers were used. The repertoire was sequenced with immunoSEQ multiplex PCR; TCRdb's copy has only in-frame clones and lacks some. The sample records roughly 97,000 clones, roughly four fifths being singletons. Sequencing was carried out using PBMCs. These receptors were taken from a man in his forties in good health and CMV-seropositive.

This rearrangement joins TRBV30 to TRBJ1-2; D is possibly TRBD1 (6 bases). The CDR3 sequence is 17 residues long. Trimming shortened V by 0 bases and J by 7 bases, and 24 bases separated the two germline ends. Germline values: CDR1 GTSNPN, CDR2 SVGIG (reference sequence). CDR3 sequence (DNA): TGTGCCTGGAGTGTACGGGGAATACCTTGGACAGCTGGTGGCTACACCTTC. Protein sequence: CAWSVRGIPWTAGGYTF.

V is TRBV6-1 and J is TRBJ2-3; no firm D call. Trimming shortened V by 6 bases and J by 6 bases, and 13 bases separated the two germline ends. Per the germline V gene, CDR1 is MNHNS and CDR2 is SASEGT. There are 13 residues in the CDR3. CDR3 residues: CASRIQQFDTQYF. CDR3 bases: TGTGCCAGCAGAATACAGCAGTTCGATACGCAGTATTTT.

This chain connects TRBV28 to TRBJ2-5, with 9 bases fitting TRBD1. This CDR3 has 13 residues. After removal of 6 bases from V and 6 bases from J, the junction contained 5 bases not matched to a gene. Germline V lookup: CDR1 MDHEN, CDR2 SYDVKM. The DNA of the CDR3 is TGTGCCAGCAGCCCGGGACAGGGCCAGACCCAGTACTTC. Encoded protein: CASSPGQGQTQYF.

This clone turned up a few times. This chain uses TRBV2 with TRBJ1-2; TRBD1 matches at 9 bases. CDR1 and CDR2 (germline): SNHLY, FYNNEI. After removal of 6 bases from V and 6 bases from J, the junction contained 2 bases not matched to a gene. The CDR3 spans 12 residues. CDR3 residues: CASRQGANGYTF. The CDR3 DNA reads as TGTGCCAGCAGACAGGGGGCCAATGGCTACACCTTC.

This clone was detected once. The rearrangement links TRBV11-3 to TRBJ2-1; no clear D gene. CDR3 length equals 11 residues. Germline V CDR1 and CDR2: SGHNT, YENEEA. The germline V and J ends were trimmed by 2 bases and 8 bases, with 4 bases remaining between them. The CDR3 here is CASSLQDEQFF. The CDR3 DNA follows: TGTGCCAGCAGCTTACAGGATGAGCAGTTCTTC.

This rearrangement joins TRBV10-2 to TRBJ1-1, with TRBD1 matching over 8 bases. With 6 bases clipped from V and 5 bases from J, the junction kept 8 bases outside the gene matches. The CDR3 sequence is 14 residues long. Per germline, CDR1 WSHSY and CDR2 SAAADI. CDR3 loop: CASSLGQGGTEAFF. The CDR3 bases are TGCGCCAGCAGCCTTGGACAGGGCGGGACTGAAGCTTTCTTT.

This chain connects TRBV18 to TRBJ1-1; 7 bases fit TRBD1. The V segment lost 4 bases and the J segment 0 bases; nucleotides outside the gene matches: 5. CDR3 length: 15 residues. Germline loops: CDR1 KGHSH, CDR2 LQKENI. The CDR3 reads CASSLPGQLNTEAFF. The CDR3 DNA reads TGTGCCAGCTCACTACCGGGACAGTTGAACACTGAAGCTTTCTTT. The full variable domain, completed using reference TRBV18 and TRBJ1-1, is NAGVMQNPRHLVRRRGQEARLRCSPMKGHSHVYWYRQLPEEGLKFMVYLQKENIIDESGMPKERFSAEFPKEGPSILRIQQVVRGDSAAYFCASSLPGQLNTEAFFGQGTRLTVV.

The chain is built from TRBV7-8 and TRBJ2-7, with 8 bases matching TRBD1. The CDR3 sequence is 17 residues long. The germline gives CDR1 SGHVS, CDR2 FQNEAQ. With 4 bases clipped from V and 1 base from J, the junction kept 12 bases outside the gene matches. This CDR3 reads CASSSGRGQEGSYEQYF. DNA of the CDR3: TGTGCCAGCAGCTCGGGCCGGGGACAGGAAGGATCCTACGAGCAGTACTTC.

This chain connects TRBV4-2 to TRBJ2-5, with D tentatively TRBD1 (5 bases). Germline loops: CDR1 LGHNA, CDR2 YNFKEQ. The CDR3 has 16 residues. V lost 1 base and J lost 5, with 17 bases in between. The DNA for the CDR3 is TGTGCCAGCAGCCAAGTATTCGGCAGGGCCTTCGAGACCCAGTACTTC. Its protein is CASSQVFGRAFETQYF.

This chain connects TRBV6-6 to TRBJ1-6; perhaps TRBD1 as D (5 bases). The CDR3 contains 13 residues. V gave up 0 bases and J gave up 15 bases, with 12 bases separating them. CDR1 is MNHNY, CDR2 SVGAGI, per germline (reference sequence). The CDR3 DNA reads TGTGCCAGCAGTTACTCTCAGGGACTCAACCTCCACTTT. Encoded protein: CASSYSQGLNLHF.

The chain combines TRBV11-2 with TRBJ2-2; 7 positions match TRBD2. Germline V gene sequence: CDR1 SGHAT, CDR2 FQNNGV. V gave up 5 bases and J gave up 1 base; unmatched junction bases: 4. The CDR3 is 15 residues long. The chain's CDR3 is CASSTQRGNTGELFF. The CDR3 nucleotides are TGTGCCAGCAGCACCCAGCGGGGGAACACCGGGGAGCTGTTTTTT.

The chain combines TRBV5-8 with TRBJ2-5, with 7 bases aligning to TRBD1. The CDR3 has 17 residues. Unmatched junction bases numbered 8, after V lost 0 bases and J lost 0 bases. Germline CDR1 and CDR2: SGHTS and YDEGEE. The chain's CDR3 is CASSLAGTVMYQETQYF. In DNA, the CDR3 is TGTGCCAGCAGCTTGGCCGGGACAGTTATGTACCAAGAGACCCAGTACTTC.

The genes are TRBV27 and TRBJ2-7; 10 bases are shared with TRBD1. The CDR3 is 15 residues long. CDR1 and CDR2 (germline): MNHEY, SMNVEV (reference sequence). Losses at the gene ends were 6 bases for V and 3 bases for J; bases not matched to a gene: 8. The CDR3 region is CASRDGGQGLYEQYF. The CDR3 region has the DNA TGTGCCAGCAGGGATGGGGGACAGGGGCTCTACGAGCAGTACTTC.

V and J are TRBV7-9 and TRBJ1-1; TRBD1 might be the D (6 bases). In germline, CDR1 is SEHNR, CDR2 FQNEAQ (reference sequence). Between the trimmed V and J ends, which lost 4 bases and 6 bases, there was a span of 15 bases. This CDR3 comprises 14 residues. Here the CDR3 reads CASSSTTGRAEAFF. In DNA, the CDR3 is TGTGCCAGCAGCTCTACAACAGGGAGAGCTGAAGCTTTCTTT.

This rearrangement joins TRBV18 to TRBJ2-3; 13 nucleotides agree with TRBD2. The ends lost 4 bases at V and 4 bases at J; junction bases unmatched: 2. Germline V gene data show CDR1 as KGHSH and CDR2 as LQKENI. The CDR3 is 15 residues long. CDR3 coding DNA: TGTGCCAGCTCACTCGGACTAGCGGGAGCAGATACGCAGTATTTT. It yields the protein CASSLGLAGADTQYF.

As DNA, the CDR3 is TGTGCCAGTAGTATGGGGGCTAGCGGATCCTGGAAGGGAGAGACCCAGTACTTC. As protein: CASSMGASGSWKGETQYF. The genes are TRBV19 and TRBJ2-5; tentatively, D is TRBD2 (7 bases). Per germline, CDR1 LNHDA and CDR2 SQIVND (reference sequence). This CDR3 is 18 amino acids long. The V and J ends lost 3 bases and 4 bases respectively, with 24 bases between them.

This chain uses TRBV28 with TRBJ1-5; 7 positions agree with TRBD1. The CDR3 length is 15 residues. CDR1 MDHEN and CDR2 SYDVKM come from the germline V gene. V was clipped by 7 bases and J by 7 bases; unmatched bases: 13. The CDR3 region has the DNA TGTGCCAGCACCTTAGACAGGGCCTCCGTCCAGCCCCAGCATTTT. It codes for CASTLDRASVQPQHF.

This clone was seen a single time. This chain uses TRBV19 with TRBJ1-2; a possible D gene is TRBD1 (5 bases). The V gene's germline CDR1 is LNHDA and CDR2 SQIVND (reference sequence). This CDR3 region has 11 residues. V shed 6 bases and J shed 5 bases, with 7 bases lying between them. The CDR3 sequence: CASSRGYGYTF. In nucleotides, the CDR3 is TGTGCCAGTAGCCGGGGGTATGGCTACACCTTC. Using reference TRBV19 and TRBJ1-2 for the parts outside the CDR3, the full variable domain is DGGITQSPKYLFRKEGQNVTLSCEQNLNHDAMYWYRQDPGQGLRLIYYSQIVNDFQKGDIAEGYSVSREKKESFPLTVTSAQKNPTAFYLCASSRGYGYTFGSGTRLTVV.

This clone was observed a handful of times. The chain is built from TRBV5-1 and TRBJ1-6; a weak D match, TRBD1 (6 bases). Germline-derived CDR1 and CDR2 are SGHRS and YFSETQ. V was clipped by 0 bases and J by 7 bases, with 11 bases between them. The CDR3 totals 15 residues. CDR3: CASSLETGPNSPLHF. CDR3 sequence (DNA): TGCGCCAGCAGCTTGGAGACAGGCCCCAATTCACCCCTCCACTTT.

The rearrangement links TRBV19 to TRBJ2-1; 8 bases fit TRBD1. With 2 bases clipped from V and 0 bases from J, the junction kept 6 bases outside the gene matches. CDR1 and CDR2 from the germline V gene are LNHDA and SQIVND (reference sequence). There are 17 residues in the CDR3. The CDR3 loop reads CASSIWSGTGSYNEQFF. The CDR3 DNA reads TGTGCCAGTAGTATATGGAGTGGGACAGGCTCCTACAATGAGCAGTTCTTC.

The chain couples TRBV13 to TRBJ1-2; perhaps TRBD1 as D (6 bases). The length of the CDR3 is 14 residues. The V gene lost 6 bases and the J gene lost 8 bases, with 19 bases spanning the gap. CDR1 and CDR2 from the germline V gene are PRHDT and FYEKMQ (reference sequence). CDR3 nucleotide sequence: TGTGCCAGCAGGCAATGGAACAGGGCGGACGGCTACACCTTC. Translation gives CASRQWNRADGYTF.

The chain recombines TRBV19 with TRBJ2-7; TRBD2 matches 8 bases. The CDR3 totals 14 residues. Germline CDR1 reads LNHDA; CDR2 reads SQIVND (reference sequence). J was trimmed by 2 bases and V by 6 bases; bases with no gene match: 6. CDR3 residues: CASRDSGAAYEQYF. CDR3 DNA: TGTGCCAGTAGGGATAGCGGGGCCGCCTACGAGCAGTACTTC.

The chain couples TRBV27 to TRBJ2-3; possible D gene TRBD2, 5 bases. There are 18 residues in the CDR3. The V gene's germline CDR1 is MNHEY and CDR2 SMNVEV (reference sequence). V dropped 1 base and J dropped 0 bases, with 17 bases sitting between them. The DNA for the CDR3 is TGTGCCAGCAGTTTATTCGGGGTTAGAGGCGGGAGCACAGATACGCAGTATTTT. Residues: CASSLFGVRGGSTDTQYF.

The J gene is TRBJ1-5, the V gene TRBV2; 7 positions match TRBD1. The CDR3 has 16 amino acids. V was pared by 8 bases and J by 4 bases, with 14 bases of the junction left unmatched. Germline CDR1 and CDR2: SNHLY and FYNNEI. The CDR3 sequence: CASAQSGQLTNQPQHF. The CDR3 coding sequence is TGTGCCAGCGCGCAGTCGGGACAGTTAACTAATCAGCCCCAGCATTTT.